The TCR beta chain under discussion was sequenced for a study of blood T cells in healthy people across ages. The germline CDR1 and CDR2 sequences are KGHDR and SFDVKD. Trimming stripped 7 bases from V and 5 bases from J, with 13 bases between. The CDR3 sequence is 13 residues long. This clonotype was recorded a few times. For the second PCR, which ran for about 6 to 11 cycles, a sample-barcoded 5' primer and a J-beta primer mix were used. MiXCR, applied by TCRdb to the 5' RACE reads, yields one record per CDR3 protein. Altogether about 1,800,000 distinct CDR3 sequences are present, roughly 30% being singletons, with the ten largest covering 7.7%.

The TCR sequence derives from a woman aged 25 to 39 in good health. Sequencing used blood. This chain uses TRBV24-1 with TRBJ1-1, with D perhaps TRBD1 (6 bases). The CDR3 here is CATSRQEGTEAFF. As DNA, the CDR3 is TGTGCCACCAGCAGACAGGAGGGGACTGAAGCTTTCTTT.